Relative to its sample, the clone carrying this T cell receptor beta chain is medium-sized. In TCRdb, the reads were re-called with MiXCR into one record per CDR3 protein. The sample lists 150,000 to 200,000 distinct CDR3 sequences, roughly 19% occurring once. This CDR3 has 12 residues. V lost 2 bases and J 10 bases, leaving 11 bases between the germline ends. The data stem from a study of T cell repertoires in cytomegalovirus infection. V is TRBV12-3 or TRBV12-4 and J is TRBJ1-1, with D hard to call. The origin of this receptor is a human donor in good health (CMV status not recorded). Some clones in this sample may be carry-over from other donors' samples. Material: PBMCs. CDR3 DNA: TGTGCCAGCAGTTTACCGGGGATATCAGCTTTCTTT. Translated, it gives CASSLPGISAFF.